The 24 T cell receptor beta chains given below trace back to one sample, sequenced in a study of radiotherapy plus CTLA-4 blockade in lung cancer. The protocol was immunoSEQ multiplex PCR, while the TCRdb copy is restricted to in-frame clones and leaves out a portion. The repertoire holds about 39,000 clones, about four fifths seen once, with more than 20% in the top ten. The starting material was peripheral blood, obtained from a patient treated with radiotherapy plus ipilimumab. The receptors shown here come from a human donor with non-small cell lung cancer that progressed on radiotherapy plus ipilimumab.

This chain links TRBV2 with TRBJ1-2; D might be TRBD1 (6 bases). CDR1 SNHLY and CDR2 FYNNEI come from the germline V gene. V lost 4 bases, J lost 7 bases, and 16 bases lay in between. The CDR3 runs to 14 residues. The CDR3 DNA reads TGTGCCAGCAGTGCTGCAGGGGATACCTCTGGCTACACCTTC. It is translated as CASSAAGDTSGYTF.

This rearrangement joins TRBV14 to TRBJ1-1, with 7 bases matching TRBD1. The CDR3 contains 16 residues. J gave up 4 bases and V 1 base, and 9 bases lay outside the gene matches. Per germline, CDR1 SGHDN and CDR2 FVKESK. The CDR3 sequence is CASSQGGTGEVTEAFF. The CDR3 DNA sequence: TGTGCCAGCAGCCAAGGGGGTACAGGGGAGGTCACTGAAGCTTTCTTT.

CDR3: CASRGTSGGPYEQYF. In nucleotides, the CDR3 is TGTGCCAGCAGGGGAACTAGCGGGGGACCCTACGAGCAGTACTTC. V usage is TRBV2 and J usage is TRBJ2-7; the match to TRBD2 covers 11 bases. The J segment lost 2 bases and the V segment lost 6 bases, leaving 6 bases of the junction unmatched. This CDR3 spans 15 amino acids. Germline assignment: CDR1 SNHLY and CDR2 FYNNEI.

V gene TRBV9 combines with J gene TRBJ1-1, with 7 bases that match TRBD1. Trimming cost V 2 bases and J 2 bases; bases outside gene matches: 6. Germline V gene sequence: CDR1 SGDLS, CDR2 YYNGEE. The CDR3 length is 15 residues. The CDR3 loop is CASSVSPGGNTEAFF. The CDR3 DNA is TGTGCCAGCAGCGTTAGTCCAGGGGGAAACACTGAAGCTTTCTTT.

This clone has only one observation. This chain links TRBV28 with TRBJ1-6; D is perhaps TRBD1 (5 bases). Germline-derived CDR1 and CDR2 are MDHEN and SYDVKM. The CDR3 is 18 residues long. Between the trimmed V and J ends, which lost 7 bases and 7 bases, there was a span of 26 bases. The CDR3 region has the DNA TGTGCCAGCACCCCCTGGGGAACAGGTCTCGTGGACAATTCACCCCTCCACTTT. It specifies CASTPWGTGLVDNSPLHF.

V is TRBV6-1 and J is TRBJ2-2; D is ambiguous. Trimming stripped 6 bases from V and 1 base from J, with 6 bases between. CDR1 is MNHNS, CDR2 SASEGT, per germline. The CDR3 contains 13 residues. The CDR3 sequence: CASRPRNTGELFF. CDR3 bases: TGTGCCAGCAGGCCGAGGAACACCGGGGAGCTGTTTTTT.

The V and J genes are TRBV15 and TRBJ2-2; a weak D match, TRBD1 (5 bases). V was pared by 0 bases and J by 5 bases, with 10 bases between. CDR1 is LNHNV, CDR2 YYDKDF, per germline (reference sequence). The CDR3 loop spans 15 amino acids. The CDR3 nucleotides are TGTGCCACCAGCAGAGACAGGGTCCGGACCGGGGAGCTGTTTTTT. It yields the protein CATSRDRVRTGELFF.

This chain uses TRBV19 with TRBJ1-2; D may be TRBD1 (5 bases). Germline V lookup: CDR1 LNHDA, CDR2 SQIVND (reference sequence). The CDR3 spans 15 residues. V lost 2 bases and J lost 6, with 16 bases in between. This CDR3 is CASSIKDTLWNGYTF. The CDR3 DNA reads as TGTGCCAGTAGTATAAAGGACACCTTGTGGAATGGCTACACCTTC.

This chain joins TRBV5-1 and TRBJ2-5; 11 bases align to TRBD2. CDR1 and CDR2 (germline): SGHRS, YFSETQ. The CDR3 spans 15 residues. Unmatched junction bases numbered 12, after V lost 7 bases and J lost 7 bases. The CDR3 DNA follows: TGCGCCAGCCTTTTACTAGCGGGGGCACTGGGGACCCAGTACTTC. Protein product: CASLLLAGALGTQYF.

The rearrangement uses TRBV9 and TRBJ2-5; D ambiguous. The V end was cut by 2 bases, the J end by 5 bases, with 13 bases between. The CDR3 loop spans 14 amino acids. Germline lookup yields CDR1 SGDLS and CDR2 YYNGEE. The CDR3 sequence is CASSVSPSDETQYF. The CDR3 region has the DNA TGTGCCAGCAGCGTCTCCCCTAGTGACGAGACCCAGTACTTC.

The rearrangement links TRBV6-5 to TRBJ2-7, with 7 bases that match TRBD1. J lost 7 bases, V lost 6 bases, and 12 bases had no gene match. The CDR3 consists of 14 residues. CDR1 and CDR2 from the germline V gene are MNHEY and SVGAGI. The CDR3 region has the DNA TGTGCCAGCAGGGCTGACAGGGTTGGTTTAGAGCAGTACTTC. Translation gives CASRADRVGLEQYF.

Here the CDR3 DNA reads TGTGCCAGCAGCCGAGGAAGTACAAACGAGCAGTACTTC. The encoded protein is CASSRGSTNEQYF. V usage is TRBV7-8 and J usage is TRBJ2-7; no reliable D call. The CDR3 has 13 amino acids. Trimming removed 5 bases from V and 5 bases from J, with 13 bases in between. CDR1 SGHVS and CDR2 FQNEAQ come from the germline V gene.

The V and J genes are TRBV15 and TRBJ2-1; 12 nucleotides line up with TRBD1. This CDR3 has 17 amino acids. V was clipped by 0 bases and J by 10 bases; unmatched bases: 10. CDR1 is LNHNV, CDR2 YYDKDF, per germline (reference sequence). The CDR3 reads CATSREGPGQGAGEQFF. The CDR3 bases are TGTGCCACCAGCAGAGAAGGTCCGGGACAGGGGGCCGGCGAGCAGTTCTTC.

This clone was found once. This chain connects TRBV6-5 to TRBJ1-5; D unresolved. CDR3 size: 15 residues. Trimming took off 5 bases at V and 2 bases at J, with 13 bases between the two ends. From germline, CDR1 is MNHEY and CDR2 SVGAGI. As DNA, the CDR3 is TGTGCCAGCAGTGCGACGGGAAATGGCAATCAGCCCCAGCATTTT. Protein: CASSATGNGNQPQHF.

This clone was counted once. The chain couples TRBV11-2 to TRBJ1-6, with TRBD1 matching over 7 bases. V shed 5 bases, J shed 9 bases, and the junction held 7 bases outside the gene matches. Germline values: CDR1 SGHAT, CDR2 FQNNGV. This CDR3 region has 14 residues. CDR3 amino acids: CASSQGQKSSPLHF. The CDR3 region has the DNA TGTGCCAGCAGCCAGGGACAGAAGAGTTCACCCCTCCACTTT.

The chain combines TRBV10-3 with TRBJ2-4; 9 nucleotides align to TRBD2. Germline V gives CDR1 ENHRY, CDR2 SYGVKD. The CDR3 is 21 amino acids. J was trimmed by 1 base and V by 4 bases; bases with no gene match: 20. DNA of the CDR3: TGTGCCATCAGTGGGGGGGGGCTAGCGGGGTCAGGGACCATGGCCAAAAACATTCAGTACTTC. This translates into CAISGGGLAGSGTMAKNIQYF.

The V gene is TRBV9, the J gene TRBJ2-1; 7 bases line up with TRBD2. V lost 3 bases and J lost 5; bases outside the gene matches: 14. This CDR3 has 17 amino acids. Germline lookup yields CDR1 SGDLS and CDR2 YYNGEE. The CDR3 nucleotides read TGTGCCAGCAGCGCACCCTCCGGCGGGGGAACTGACAATGAGCAGTTCTTC. Translated, it gives CASSAPSGGGTDNEQFF.

The V gene is TRBV5-1, the J gene TRBJ1-1; the D gene is possibly TRBD1 (6 bases). Germline CDR1 and CDR2: SGHRS and YFSETQ. V was clipped by 0 bases and J by 4 bases, with 10 bases between them. The CDR3 loop spans 14 amino acids. The CDR3 bases are TGCGCCAGCAGCTTGGACCCAGGGGCCACTGAAGCTTTCTTT. Amino acids: CASSLDPGATEAFF.

The table lists this clone with many counts. The chain employs TRBV6-6 and TRBJ2-3; unclear D gene. The CDR3 consists of 12 residues. Germline V gene data show CDR1 as MNHNY and CDR2 as SVGAGI (reference sequence). V was cut by 5 bases and J by 5 bases, with 8 bases left in between. The CDR3 here is CASSPVLDTQYF. CDR3 DNA sequence: TGTGCCAGCAGTCCTGTTCTAGATACGCAGTATTTT.

The genes are TRBV9 and TRBJ2-5, with D maybe TRBD1 (6 bases). V was pared by 4 bases and J by 5 bases, with 21 bases between. The germline V gene encodes CDR1 SGDLS and CDR2 YYNGEE. The length of the CDR3 is 16 residues. The DNA for the CDR3 is TGTGCCAGCAGCCCGTGGGACACCCTCATGGTTGAGACCCAGTACTTC. Protein sequence: CASSPWDTLMVETQYF.

The genes are TRBV4-2 and TRBJ1-2, with D possibly matching TRBD1 (6 bases). CDR1 is LGHNA, CDR2 YNFKEQ, per germline. This CDR3 comprises 15 residues. The V end was cut by 3 bases, the J end by 1 base, with 12 bases between. The CDR3 region has the DNA TGTGCCAGCAGCCAGGACCTCAGGGGTAACTATGGCTACACCTTC. It specifies CASSQDLRGNYGYTF.

The chain uses TRBV5-1 and TRBJ2-5, with 10 positions matching TRBD1. V lost 4 bases, J lost 3 bases, and 3 bases stayed unmatched. There are 14 residues in the CDR3. Germline V gene sequence: CDR1 SGHRS, CDR2 YFSETQ. In DNA form, the CDR3 reads TGCGCCAGCAGCCACGGACAGGGGGAAGAGACCCAGTACTTC. Translation gives CASSHGQGEETQYF.

The chain links TRBV7-9 to TRBJ1-1, with TRBD1 as a possible D gene (5 bases). The V gene's germline CDR1 is SEHNR and CDR2 FQNEAQ (reference sequence). The ends were cut back, 5 bases at V and 5 bases at J, with 18 bases in the middle. This CDR3 is 15 amino acids long. CDR3 sequence reads: CASSPSGAGKTEAFF. The CDR3 DNA reads as TGTGCCAGCAGCCCGAGTGGGGCAGGGAAGACTGAAGCTTTCTTT. Using reference TRBV7-9 and TRBJ1-1 for the parts outside the CDR3, the full variable domain is DTGVSQNPRHKITKRGQNVTFRCDPISEHNRLYWYRQTLGQGPEFLTYFQNEAQLEKSRLLSDRFSAERPKGSFSTLEIQRTEQGDSAMYLCASSPSGAGKTEAFFGQGTRLTVV.

This clone was seen only once. The gene calls are TRBV18 and TRBJ2-2; 10 bases match TRBD1. Germline CDR1 reads KGHSH; CDR2 reads LQKENI. The trim removed 4 bases at V and 3 bases at J, leaving 2 bases unmatched. The CDR3 is made up of 15 amino acids. This chain's CDR3 is CASSQGQGYTGELFF. The CDR3 region has the DNA TGTGCCAGCTCACAGGGACAGGGGTACACCGGGGAGCTGTTTTTT. The complete variable domain, with remaining parts taken from reference TRBV18 and TRBJ2-2, reads NAGVMQNPRHLVRRRGQEARLRCSPMKGHSHVYWYRQLPEEGLKFMVYLQKENIIDESGMPKERFSAEFPKEGPSILRIQQVVRGDSAAYFCASSQGQGYTGELFFGEGSRLTVL.